The 31 T cell receptor beta chains in this list originate from one sample, sequenced in a study of T cell repertoires in cytomegalovirus infection (dated by TCRdb to about 2019). These TCRs' antigens remain unknown. The sequencer listed for this sample is Illumina HiSeq 1500. TCRdb trimmed the raw reads at Q25, called clones with MiXCR and kept productive beta chains. Each record represents a unique CDR3 protein, reported with the most common genes and DNA among its rows. This sample is represented by approximately 300,000 distinct CDR3 sequences; around 29% of them were singletons. The ten largest account for 20% of the sample. This specimen's treatment or condition label, per the study, means: in vitro stimulation with specific CMV peptide epitopes to enrich CMV-specific T cells. The starting material was cultured PBMCs, obtained from culture after CMV antigen stimulation. These receptors were obtained from a human donor in good health (CMV status not recorded). Some clones in this sample may be carry-over from other donors' samples.

This clonotype occurred a few times. The chain couples TRBV12-3 or TRBV12-4 to TRBJ2-1; D is uncertain. The CDR3 runs 11 residues. Trimming pared 4 bases from V and 6 bases from J, leaving 4 bases between. The CDR3 loop reads CASSWGNEQFF. The CDR3 region has the DNA TGTGCCAGCAGTTGGGGCAATGAGCAGTTCTTC.

The chain couples TRBV29-1 to TRBJ2-3; D is unclear. Germline assignment: CDR1 SQVTM and CDR2 ANQGSEA. CDR3 size: 12 residues. V dropped 3 bases and J dropped 2 bases, with 6 bases sitting between them. This CDR3 reads CSVDLITDTQYF. CDR3 bases: TGCAGCGTTGATTTGATCACAGATACGCAGTATTTT.

The rearrangement uses TRBV2 and TRBJ1-1; no clear D. V lost 4 bases and J 11 bases, leaving 14 bases between the germline ends. CDR3 length: 12 residues. Germline V gene lookup returns CDR1 SNHLY and CDR2 FYNNEI. In DNA, the CDR3 is TGTGCCAGCAGTGCCGTGCGCTTGGGGGCTTTCTTT. Its protein product is CASSAVRLGAFF.

The CDR3 loop reads CASSLVSLRNTIYF. The CDR3 coding sequence is TGTGCCAGCAGCTTAGTCTCCTTAAGAAACACCATATATTTT. V and J are TRBV7-2 and TRBJ1-3; D gene ambiguous. This CDR3 has 14 amino acids. V lost 1 base and J 5 bases, leaving 9 bases between the germline ends. Germline loops: CDR1 SGHTA, CDR2 FQGNSA.

The chain joins TRBV19 to TRBJ2-1, with TRBD1 as a possible D gene (6 bases). The CDR3 has 15 amino acids. V was pared by 3 bases and J by 5 bases, with 14 bases between. The V gene's germline CDR1 is LNHDA and CDR2 SQIVND (reference sequence). CDR3 sequence: CASSIGRDINNEQFF. The CDR3 DNA reads as TGTGCCAGTAGTATTGGCCGGGACATCAACAATGAGCAGTTCTTC. Combining the CDR3 with reference TRBV19 and TRBJ2-1 gives the whole variable domain DGGITQSPKYLFRKEGQNVTLSCEQNLNHDAMYWYRQDPGQGLRLIYYSQIVNDFQKGDIAEGYSVSREKKESFPLTVTSAQKNPTAFYLCASSIGRDINNEQFFGPGTRLTVL.

The chain is built from TRBV7-9 and TRBJ2-5, with 8 positions matching TRBD2. V lost 10 bases, J lost 6 bases, and 13 bases stayed unmatched. In germline, CDR1 is SEHNR, CDR2 FQNEAQ (reference sequence). CDR3 length equals 14 residues. CDR3 in amino acids: CATGGAGDLKTQYF. In nucleotides, the CDR3 is TGTGCCACCGGTGGAGCGGGAGATTTGAAGACCCAGTACTTC.

J is TRBJ2-3 and V is TRBV19; 9 bases align to TRBD1. CDR1 LNHDA and CDR2 SQIVND come from the germline V gene (reference sequence). Trimming removed 3 bases from V and 0 bases from J; junction bases left unmatched: 7. The CDR3 extends over 17 amino acids. The CDR3 region is CASSIPLGTGSTDTQYF. For the CDR3, the DNA is TGTGCCAGTAGTATTCCTCTTGGGACAGGGAGCACAGATACGCAGTATTTT.

The sample holds many counts of this clonotype. This chain links TRBV18 with TRBJ1-5; the D gene is possibly TRBD1 (6 bases). Germline V gene sequence: CDR1 KGHSH, CDR2 LQKENI. V was cut by 8 bases and J by 7 bases, with 24 bases left in between. CDR3 length equals 16 residues. This CDR3 is CASLGGGTSARQPQHF. CDR3 DNA sequence: TGTGCCAGCCTGGGGGGTGGGACATCAGCCCGGCAGCCCCAGCATTTT.

This chain links TRBV6-5 with TRBJ1-4; 8 bases line up with TRBD1. The V segment lost 5 bases and the J segment 8 bases; nucleotides outside the gene matches: 7. Germline V gene data show CDR1 as MNHEY and CDR2 as SVGAGI. The CDR3 has 14 amino acids. The DNA for the CDR3 is TGTGCCAGCAGTCTAGACAGGGGTGAGGAAAAACTGTTTTTT. Amino acid sequence: CASSLDRGEEKLFF.

V is TRBV6-2 or TRBV6-3 and J is TRBJ2-7; 9 bases fit TRBD2. The CDR3 loop spans 16 amino acids. Germline CDR1 and CDR2: MNHEY and SVGEGT. Trimming cost V 3 bases and J 1 base; bases outside gene matches: 7. CDR3 loop: CASSYRTSAISYEQYF. The CDR3 nucleotides are TGTGCCAGCAGTTATCGGACTAGCGCAATATCCTACGAGCAGTACTTC.

The chain carries TRBV7-9 and TRBJ2-1, with 10 bases fitting TRBD2. The germline V gene encodes CDR1 SEHNR and CDR2 FQNEAQ (reference sequence). The CDR3 extends over 14 amino acids. V was clipped by 4 bases and J by 6 bases; unmatched bases: 3. The CDR3 sequence: CASSSSGGVNEQFF. DNA for the CDR3: TGTGCCAGCAGCTCTAGCGGGGGTGTCAATGAGCAGTTCTTC.

In this sample, this clonotype turned up a few times. The chain is built from TRBV6-5 and TRBJ1-2, with TRBD1 matching 7 bases. J gave up 5 bases and V 2 bases, and 5 bases lay outside the gene matches. CDR3 length equals 14 residues. CDR1 and CDR2 from the germline V gene are MNHEY and SVGAGI. The CDR3 sequence is CASSYATGEYGYTF. CDR3 coding DNA: TGTGCCAGCAGTTACGCCACAGGGGAGTATGGCTACACCTTC.

The gene calls are TRBV20-1 and TRBJ1-1; unclear D gene. CDR3 length: 13 residues. V lost 5 bases and J lost 3, with 13 bases in between. Germline V lookup: CDR1 DFQATT, CDR2 SNEGSKA (reference sequence). The CDR3 region is CSARSDRDTEAFF. CDR3 nucleotide sequence: TGCAGTGCTCGTTCAGACCGTGACACTGAAGCTTTCTTT.

This rearrangement joins TRBV29-1 to TRBJ1-5; D possibly corresponds to TRBD1 (5 bases). Trimming took 4 bases from V and 2 from J, leaving 12 bases between them. The CDR3 spans 14 residues. Per the germline V gene, CDR1 is SQVTM and CDR2 is ANQGSEA. The CDR3 spells CSVGRGSGNQPQHF. Here the CDR3 DNA reads TGCAGCGTTGGAAGGGGCTCCGGCAATCAGCCCCAGCATTTT. The entire variable domain, with the rest obtained from reference TRBV29-1 and TRBJ1-5, is as follows: SAVISQKPSRDICQRGTSLTIQCQVDSQVTMMFWYRQQPGQSLTLIATANQGSEATYESGFVIDKFPISRPNLTFSTLTVSNMSPEDSSIYLCSVGRGSGNQPQHFGDGTRLSIL.

This clonotype was detected a few times. The chain employs TRBV7-2 and TRBJ2-7; 8 bases map to TRBD2. This CDR3 spans 13 amino acids. With V trimmed by 5 bases and J by 2 bases, 2 bases remained unmatched. The germline V gene encodes CDR1 SGHTA and CDR2 FQGNSA. CDR3 amino acids: CASSRGGAYEQYF. CDR3 in DNA: TGTGCCAGCAGCCGGGGGGGCGCCTACGAGCAGTACTTC.

Notes on this clonotype: Germline and junction disagree at one end, which may indicate a read error. J is TRBJ2-1 and V is TRBV7-2; D unresolved. CDR1 and CDR2 from the germline V gene are SGHTA and FQGNSA. CDR3 length: 13 residues. The CDR3 sequence: CASSLSSYIEQFF. The CDR3 DNA reads as TGTGCCAGCAGCTTAAGTTCCTACATTGAGCAGTTCTTC.

A note on this clonotype: A much larger clone sits a single nucleotide away, making a read error possible. The chain couples TRBV2 to TRBJ2-5, with 10 bases fitting TRBD2. V was pared by 5 bases and J by 2 bases, with 5 bases of the junction left unmatched. CDR1 is SNHLY, CDR2 FYNNEI, per germline. This CDR3 has 15 residues. CDR3 loop: CASSLGLASQETQYF. The CDR3 DNA is TGTGCCAGCAGTTTGGGACTAGCGTCACAAGAGACCCAGTACTTC.

This clonotype has only a few counts. The chain combines TRBV6-2 or TRBV6-3 with TRBJ1-6, with 8 bases aligning to TRBD1. V dropped 6 bases and J dropped 9; count of bases not matched to a gene: 4. Germline values: CDR1 MNHEY, CDR2 SVGEGT. This CDR3 is 13 amino acids long. The CDR3 spells CASSRQGISPLHF. CDR3 nucleotide sequence: TGTGCCAGCAGCCGACAGGGGATTTCACCCCTCCACTTT.

The rearrangement links TRBV10-3 to TRBJ2-2; possible D gene TRBD2, 5 bases. This CDR3 contains 18 residues. In germline, CDR1 is ENHRY, CDR2 SYGVKD. The germline V and J ends were trimmed by 11 bases and 1 base, with 26 bases remaining between them. The CDR3 region is CAARSGAGELGNTGELFF. The CDR3, as DNA: TGTGCCGCCAGGAGCGGTGCCGGCGAACTGGGGAACACCGGGGAGCTGTTTTTT.

The CDR3 DNA sequence: TGTGCCAGCACTAGCCCCGATGAGCAGTTCTTC. Translating gives CASTSPDEQFF. This chain connects TRBV2 to TRBJ2-1; a weak D match, TRBD2 (5 bases). This CDR3 is 11 amino acids long. The V gene lost 7 bases and the J gene lost 8 bases, with 9 bases spanning the gap. Germline values: CDR1 SNHLY, CDR2 FYNNEI.

This clonotype was seen only a few times. This chain uses TRBV10-3 with TRBJ1-1, with TRBD1 identical over 9 bases. The V segment lost 6 bases and the J segment 6 bases; nucleotides outside the gene matches: 5. Germline V gene sequence: CDR1 ENHRY, CDR2 SYGVKD. The length of the CDR3 is 13 residues. CDR3 sequence reads: CAIRGQGDSEAFF. In nucleotides, the CDR3 is TGTGCCATCAGGGGACAGGGAGACTCTGAAGCTTTCTTT.

This clonotype was counted ten times or more. The genes are TRBV7-8 and TRBJ1-5, with D uncertain. The CDR3 runs to 17 residues. The V and J ends lost 0 bases and 0 bases respectively, with 12 bases between them. Germline assignment: CDR1 SGHVS and CDR2 FQNEAQ. In DNA form, the CDR3 reads TGTGCCAGCAGCTTAGCGGAACAGCATTATAGCAATCAGCCCCAGCATTTT. Amino acid sequence: CASSLAEQHYSNQPQHF.

This clonotype has ten or more counts. The rearrangement links TRBV7-6 to TRBJ2-1, with TRBD2 identical over 8 bases. Germline values: CDR1 SGHVS, CDR2 FNYEAQ. V dropped 1 base and J dropped 15; count of bases not matched to a gene: 14. There are 15 residues in the CDR3. Here the CDR3 DNA reads TGTGCCAGCAGCTTAGGGTCCGGGGGGGCCAGTGGCCTGTTCTTC. Amino acid sequence: CASSLGSGGASGLFF. The variable domain in full, completed from reference TRBV7-6 and TRBJ2-1, reads GAGVSQSPRYKVTKRGQDVALRCDPISGHVSLYWYRQALGQGPEFLTYFNYEAQQDKSGLPNDRFSAERPEGSISTLTIQRTEQRDSAMYRCASSLGSGGASGLFFGPGTRLTVL.

This CDR3 is CSVERDPYEQYF. CDR3 bases: TGCAGCGTTGAACGAGACCCCTACGAGCAGTACTTC. The chain carries TRBV29-1 and TRBJ2-7; D uncertain. Trimming left V 2 bases short and J 2 bases short, with 7 bases between. The CDR3 is 12 residues long. The V gene's germline CDR1 is SQVTM and CDR2 ANQGSEA.

To note about this clonotype: Its ends do not fully match the called genes, so a read error is possible. V gene TRBV6-1 combines with J gene TRBJ1-2; D ambiguous. This CDR3 region has 14 residues. Per germline, CDR1 MNHNS and CDR2 SASEGT. CDR3 bases: TGTGCCAGCAGTGAAGCGACGGAGTTCTATCGCTACACCTTC. It specifies CASSEATEFYRYTF.

J is TRBJ2-7 and V is TRBV19, with D unclear. V dropped 5 bases and J dropped 0 bases, with 11 bases sitting between them. The CDR3 length is 14 residues. The germline CDR1 and CDR2 sequences are LNHDA and SQIVND (reference sequence). The chain's CDR3 is CASSPAVVSYEQYF. The DNA of the CDR3 is TGTGCCAGTAGTCCGGCAGTGGTCTCCTACGAGCAGTACTTC.

This clonotype was detected a few times. The chain employs TRBV28 and TRBJ2-2; 11 nucleotides align to TRBD2. This CDR3 has 18 residues. Germline CDR1 MDHEN, CDR2 SYDVKM. The trim removed 5 bases at V and 5 bases at J, leaving 13 bases unmatched. The CDR3 spells CASSSALLAGGGTGELFF. As DNA, the CDR3 is TGTGCCAGCAGTAGCGCCCTCCTAGCGGGAGGAGGTACCGGGGAGCTGTTTTTT.

The genes are TRBV20-1 and TRBJ1-5; 8 positions agree with TRBD1. The ends lost 6 bases at V and 1 base at J; junction bases unmatched: 8. Germline CDR1 is DFQATT and CDR2 is SNEGSKA (reference sequence). The CDR3 is 15 amino acids. The CDR3, as DNA: TGCAGTGCGCCTCCGACAGGGGTAAGCAATCAGCCCCAGCATTTT. Its translation is CSAPPTGVSNQPQHF.

The chain couples TRBV7-3 to TRBJ2-4, with D possibly matching TRBD1 (6 bases). This CDR3 contains 14 residues. V was pared by 5 bases and J by 2 bases, with 10 bases between. Germline V gives CDR1 SGHTA, CDR2 FQGTGA. CDR3: CASSPDSSKNIQYF. The CDR3 DNA is TGTGCCAGCAGCCCGGACAGCTCCAAAAACATTCAGTACTTC.

This clonotype was recorded many times. The genes are TRBV7-2 and TRBJ2-3; the match to TRBD2 covers 7 bases. CDR3 length: 14 residues. Germline V gives CDR1 SGHTA, CDR2 FQGNSA. V dropped 4 bases and J dropped 5; count of bases not matched to a gene: 6. CDR3 in amino acids: CASSSGLVGDTQYF. The CDR3 DNA reads TGTGCCAGCAGCTCAGGACTAGTGGGAGATACGCAGTATTTT.

The chain joins TRBV24-1 to TRBJ2-1, with 8 bases that match TRBD2. CDR1 is KGHDR and CDR2 is SFDVKD in the germline V gene. Losses at the gene ends were 7 bases for V and 5 bases for J; bases not matched to a gene: 6. The CDR3 is 14 residues long. The CDR3 region has the DNA TGTGCCACCAGCTCAGCGGGGGTAAACAATGAGCAGTTCTTC. This translates into CATSSAGVNNEQFF.